The clone carrying this TCR beta chain was counted between two and nine times. The antigen remains unidentified. This sample is drawn from a study of CD8 T cells in ankylosing spondylitis. TCRdb recomputed calls from the 5' RACE reads with MiXCR, one row per CDR3 protein. The table records approximately 550,000 distinct CDR3 sequences, roughly 13% of them present only once. Study-level points and caveats: Roughly eight highly homologous variants made up a TCR beta motif that seemed to typify ankylosing spondylitis blood.

The CDR3 contains 15 residues. Germline V lookup: CDR1 DFQATT, CDR2 SNEGSKA (reference sequence). V shed 0 bases and J shed 1 base, with 12 bases lying between them. The sequenced sample was blood, either unsorted or a sorted T cell fraction (not recorded which). This TCR came from a male donor with ankylosing spondylitis. The rearrangement links TRBV20-1 to TRBJ1-1, with D possibly being TRBD1 (6 bases). The CDR3 DNA is TGCAGTGCTAGAGATTCCCGGGGGCCGAACACTGAAGCTTTCTTT. Amino acids: CSARDSRGPNTEAFF.